This passage covers 23 T cell receptor beta chains from one sample sequenced in a study of metastatic and nonmetastatic thyroid tumors. No treatment had been given to any patient before thyroid surgery. TCRdb used MiXCR to call clones anew from the PCR reads. Of some 55,000 clones detected, more than 25% appear once; the ten largest clones hold around a sixth. Sequencing was carried out using blood. The source is a female donor with papillary thyroid cancer or a benign thyroid nodule (not recorded which). Some clones in this sample may be carry-over from other donors' samples.

The V and J genes are TRBV19 and TRBJ2-3, with 10 bases identical to TRBD2. The CDR3 spans 16 residues. Trimming cost V 6 bases and J 6 bases; bases outside gene matches: 12. Looked up from germline, CDR1 is LNHDA and CDR2 is SQIVND (reference sequence). DNA of the CDR3: TGTGCCAGTAGACCGGGGGCTAGCGGGAGTTTGGATACGCAGTATTTT. It specifies CASRPGASGSLDTQYF.

This sequence joins TRBV20-1 and TRBJ2-1; TRBD1 is a possible D gene (6 bases). V lost 6 bases, J lost 11 bases, and 14 bases lay in between. CDR1 is DFQATT, CDR2 SNEGSKA, per germline (reference sequence). This CDR3 is 11 amino acids long. CDR3 bases: TGCAGTGCCTCTACGGGACAACAGCAGTTCTTC. Its protein product is CSASTGQQQFF.

This clone was recorded a few times. CDR3 sequence reads: CASSERGGMNTEAFF. DNA for the CDR3: TGTGCCAGCAGTGAAAGAGGAGGGATGAACACTGAAGCTTTCTTT. V and J are TRBV6-1 and TRBJ1-1, with no clear D. The CDR3 is 15 residues long. The germline CDR1 and CDR2 sequences are MNHNS and SASEGT. Trimming took 2 bases from V and 0 from J, leaving 10 bases between them.

The chain recombines TRBV7-8 with TRBJ1-2, with D possibly TRBD1 on 5 matching bases. The CDR3 loop spans 13 amino acids. V lost 6 bases and J 4 bases, leaving 12 bases between the germline ends. The germline V gene has CDR1 SGHVS and CDR2 FQNEAQ. CDR3 amino acids: CASSTTGPYGYTF. The CDR3 DNA is TGTGCCAGCAGTACAACGGGACCCTATGGCTACACCTTC.

This clone was observed a handful of times. The J gene is TRBJ2-3, the V gene TRBV9, with 7 bases aligning to TRBD2. The CDR3 sequence is 15 residues long. The V segment lost 4 bases and the J segment 0 bases; nucleotides outside the gene matches: 5. Germline V CDR1 and CDR2: SGDLS, YYNGEE. In DNA form, the CDR3 reads TGTGCCAGCAGCCCGACAGCGGGAAGCACAGATACGCAGTATTTT. The encoded protein is CASSPTAGSTDTQYF.

This clone was seen a few times. This chain joins TRBV30 and TRBJ1-4; 7 bases match TRBD1. The CDR3 is 14 amino acids. CDR1 is GTSNPN, CDR2 SVGIG, per germline (reference sequence). V was clipped by 5 bases and J by 0 bases; unmatched bases: 3. The CDR3 region is CAWGDRTTNEKLFF. The CDR3 nucleotides read TGTGCCTGGGGGGACAGAACAACTAATGAAAAACTGTTTTTT.

This clone was observed at least ten times. The chain recombines TRBV5-5 with TRBJ1-5, with D maybe TRBD1 (5 bases). This CDR3 region has 15 residues. Trimming shortened V by 2 bases and J by 0 bases, and 9 bases separated the two germline ends. CDR1 and CDR2 from the germline V gene are SGHKS and YYEKEE (reference sequence). The CDR3 nucleotides are TGTGCCAGCAGCTTTGGGGGGAATAGCAATCAGCCCCAGCATTTT. This codes for CASSFGGNSNQPQHF.

The chain combines TRBV7-3 with TRBJ2-1, with TRBD1 matching over 10 bases. There are 15 residues in the CDR3. J was trimmed by 10 bases and V by 1 base; bases with no gene match: 7. Germline V gives CDR1 SGHTA, CDR2 FQGTGA. Here the CDR3 reads CASSLSGTGAGEQFF. DNA for the CDR3: TGTGCCAGCAGCTTAAGCGGGACAGGGGCAGGGGAGCAGTTCTTC.

A few counts support this clone. The chain is built from TRBV27 and TRBJ2-7, with TRBD1 as a possible D gene (5 bases). Looked up from germline, CDR1 is MNHEY and CDR2 is SMNVEV (reference sequence). The V end was cut by 5 bases, the J end by 6 bases, with 14 bases between. This CDR3 is 13 amino acids long. This CDR3 is CASSPNRLREQYF. In nucleotides, the CDR3 is TGTGCCAGCAGTCCAAACAGGTTACGCGAGCAGTACTTC.

The chain recombines TRBV6-1 with TRBJ2-1, with D unresolved. The V end was cut by 5 bases, the J end by 0 bases, with 11 bases between. The CDR3 covers 15 residues. The germline V gene has CDR1 MNHNS and CDR2 SASEGT. The CDR3 sequence is CASSPGRSSYNEQFF. The CDR3, as DNA: TGTGCCAGCAGTCCAGGACGTAGCTCCTACAATGAGCAGTTCTTC.

This clone was picked up a small number of times. The V and J genes are TRBV27 and TRBJ1-5; D call uncertain. The germline gives CDR1 MNHEY, CDR2 SMNVEV (reference sequence). The germline V and J ends were trimmed by 0 bases and 0 bases, with 9 bases remaining between them. This CDR3 comprises 16 residues. The CDR3 bases are TGTGCCAGCAGTTTATCGGCGAGAAATAGCAATCAGCCCCAGCATTTT. Its protein is CASSLSARNSNQPQHF.

The V call is TRBV6-1, the J call TRBJ1-2; TRBD1 is a possible D gene (5 bases). Trimming removed 3 bases at V and 4 bases at J, with 9 bases between. Per the germline V gene, CDR1 is MNHNS and CDR2 is SASEGT. The CDR3 runs to 13 residues. The CDR3 here is CASSDRESYGYTF. In nucleotides, the CDR3 is TGTGCCAGCAGTGACAGGGAGTCCTATGGCTACACCTTC.

V and J are TRBV7-3 and TRBJ2-3; no definite D call. There are 13 residues in the CDR3. V was pared by 5 bases and J by 0 bases, with 6 bases between. Germline loops: CDR1 SGHTA, CDR2 FQGTGA. The chain's CDR3 is CASSKSSTDTQYF. The CDR3 DNA reads as TGTGCCAGCAGCAAATCTAGCACAGATACGCAGTATTTT. Full variable domain (rest looked up from reference TRBV7-3 and TRBJ2-3): GAGVSQTPSNKVTEKGKYVELRCDPISGHTALYWYRQSLGQGPEFLIYFQGTGAADDSGLPNDRFFAVRPEGSVSTLKIQRTERGDSAVYLCASSKSSTDTQYFGPGTRLTVL.

The table lists this clone with a few counts. V is TRBV6-1 and J is TRBJ1-2, with D unclear. Germline CDR1 MNHNS, CDR2 SASEGT. The V gene lost 8 bases and the J gene lost 4 bases, with 17 bases spanning the gap. The CDR3 runs to 14 residues. The CDR3 is CASASDIFSYGYTF. The CDR3 nucleotides read TGTGCCAGCGCCTCCGACATTTTCAGCTATGGCTACACCTTC.

The rearrangement joins TRBV6-1 to TRBJ1-3; D not certain. V lost 4 bases and J 0 bases, leaving 1 base between the germline ends. CDR1 MNHNS and CDR2 SASEGT come from the germline V gene. The CDR3 consists of 12 residues. CDR3 sequence (DNA): TGTGCCAGCAGTGTCTCTGGAAACACCATATATTTT. This encodes CASSVSGNTIYF.

This clone was seen only a few times. The junction departs from the called germline gene at one end, perhaps through a read error. CDR3 sequence (DNA): TGTGCCAGCAATTACTCGGGGGAGAACACTGAAGCTTTCTTT. Protein product: CASNYSGENTEAFF. The rearrangement uses TRBV6-5 and TRBJ1-1, with D possibly TRBD1 on 5 matching bases. Germline CDR1 reads MNHEY; CDR2 reads SVGAGI. The CDR3 totals 14 residues.

The chain carries TRBV6-4 and TRBJ2-1, with 10 bases matching TRBD2. The CDR3 contains 16 residues. Germline V gene lookup returns CDR1 MRHNA and CDR2 SNTAGT. V lost 3 bases and J lost 9; bases outside the gene matches: 11. In DNA form, the CDR3 reads TGTGCCAGCAGTGAACTCAGCGGGAGGGGCTCGAGTGAGCAGTTCTTC. It specifies CASSELSGRGSSEQFF.

This chain connects TRBV5-1 to TRBJ2-1; no clear D gene. The CDR3 runs to 14 residues. From germline, CDR1 is SGHRS and CDR2 YFSETQ. The V gene lost 2 bases and the J gene lost 1 base, with 7 bases spanning the gap. CDR3 nucleotide sequence: TGCGCCAGCAGCTTCCCAGGTTCCTACAATGAGCAGTTCTTC. Encoded protein: CASSFPGSYNEQFF. Complete variable domain (other parts from reference TRBV5-1 and TRBJ2-1): KAGVTQTPRYLIKTRGQQVTLSCSPISGHRSVSWYQQTPGQGLQFLFEYFSETQRNKGNFPGRFSGRQFSNSRSEMNVSTLELGDSALYLCASSFPGSYNEQFFGPGTRLTVL.

In its sample, this clone was seen a few times. This sequence joins TRBV28 and TRBJ2-5, with 7 nucleotides matching TRBD2. The germline V gene has CDR1 MDHEN and CDR2 SYDVKM. Trimming took 2 bases from V and 4 from J; bases not matched to a gene: 7. The CDR3 is made up of 15 amino acids. For the CDR3, the DNA is TGTGCCAGCAGTTTACTAGCGGAATTGCGAGAGACCCAGTACTTC. Translating it yields CASSLLAELRETQYF.

This clone was seen repeatedly, ten times or more. The same CDR3 is also encoded by other DNA sequences in this sample. The rearrangement links TRBV11-2 to TRBJ1-1, with D hard to call. The CDR3 runs to 13 residues. V dropped 1 base and J dropped 0 bases, with 3 bases sitting between them. Germline assignment: CDR1 SGHAT and CDR2 FQNNGV. This chain's CDR3 is CASSLGVNTEAFF. CDR3 nucleotides: TGTGCCAGCAGCTTAGGAGTGAACACTGAAGCTTTCTTT.

This clone was recorded a few times. The rearrangement joins TRBV2 to TRBJ1-3; D not resolved. Trimming shortened V by 7 bases and J by 2 bases, and 9 bases separated the two germline ends. The CDR3 runs 13 residues. CDR1 and CDR2 (germline): SNHLY, FYNNEI. The CDR3, as DNA: TGTGCCAGCACCCCGCTCGCTGGAAACACCATATATTTT. Protein sequence: CASTPLAGNTIYF.

This clone came up many times. The sample holds other DNA sequences that translate to the same CDR3. The chain joins TRBV7-2 to TRBJ1-2; 11 bases match TRBD1. The germline V gene has CDR1 SGHTA and CDR2 FQGNSA. The CDR3 has 15 residues. The J segment lost 4 bases and the V segment lost 0 bases, leaving 1 base of the junction unmatched. Here the CDR3 DNA reads TGTGCCAGCAGCTTAGCCGGGACAGGGGGCTATGGCTACACCTTC. It specifies CASSLAGTGGYGYTF.

V gene TRBV13 combines with J gene TRBJ2-7; D unresolved. Trimming shortened V by 0 bases and J by 3 bases, and 9 bases separated the two germline ends. CDR1 and CDR2 (germline): PRHDT, FYEKMQ (reference sequence). CDR3 length: 14 amino acids. Here the CDR3 reads CASSLGASFYEQYF. The DNA for the CDR3 is TGTGCCAGCAGCTTAGGTGCATCCTTCTACGAGCAGTACTTC.